This TCR beta chain originates from a study of beta chain features in type 1 diabetes. cDNA synthesis used the whole RNA isolate, giving expressed TCRB sequences. Sequencing was performed with immunoSEQ multiplex PCR; in TCRdb, only in-frame clones are kept and a portion is missing. Of about 660,000 clones listed, 11% to 15% are singletons. Study outcomes and limitations: Type 1 diabetes patients showed a moderate but significant shortening of TCRB CDR3s in all four CD4+ subsets. cDNA-based reads could over-represent cells with high TCR expression. In the patient group, naive, central memory and Treg TCRB repertoires seemed more alike than in the healthy donor group.

Sorting of CD4+ naive, central memory, regulatory and stem cell-like memory cells was performed via CD45RO/CCR7/CD25/CD127/CD95/CD27. The V gene's germline CDR1 is MNHEY and CDR2 SMNVEV (reference sequence). The CDR3 spans 13 residues. V was pared by 6 bases and J by 4 bases, with 13 bases between. This clone has a handful of counts. Its antigen is currently unknown. J is TRBJ2-7 and V is TRBV27; no clear D gene. The sample was naive CD4+ T cells from blood. The sequence came from a man younger than 30 with type 1 diabetes. Written as DNA, the CDR3 is TGTGCCAGCAGGAGGTTTGTAGGGTACGAGCAGTACTTC. This encodes CASRRFVGYEQYF.